The text below deals with one TCR beta chain. What this receptor recognizes is not known. The sample holds no much larger clone one base away, and base qualities are not on file. For the CD8 naive samples, CD45RO-negative cells were positively selected for CCR7, yielding a CD45RA+CCR7+ population from which TemRA cells were excluded. The donors were healthy, HIV-negative adults with no recently reported acute infections or vaccinations. Every donor was a Caucasian adult living in Nashville, Tennessee, USA. Blood was obtained by leukapheresis, after which PBMCs were separated by Ficoll-Histopaque density gradient centrifugation and cryopreserved in liquid nitrogen vapor phase. Analytical flow cytometry was used to check the purity and quantity of every magnetically sorted T cell population. Each sorted fraction had its genomic DNA isolated and then quantified by UV absorbance on a Nanodrop 2000c. The sample is drawn from a study of shared clonotypes between healthy human individuals (TCRdb year 2020). For the wider study: The cohort comprised two women and a few men aged 18 to 49 years. To estimate repertoire size and how much clonotypes are shared between individuals, the study performed deep sequencing of blood TCR repertoires from roughly five healthy adults. To increase sequencing depth and limit assay-specific biases, different laboratories used diverse techniques to prepare libraries and sequence TCR repertoires. For each donor, CD4 naive and CD4 memory were each run on three plates, CD8 naive on two plates, and CD8 memory on one plate. Each donor's leukapheresis produced roughly between roughly 0.85 and 9.5 billion PBMCs. What the study reported, not specific to this receptor: Sampling was limited to blood, and TCR repertoires in tissue likely differ from TCR repertoires in blood. Incomplete sequencing was indicated by rarefaction of sorted-subset datasets, despite the large sequencing depth. Because the study included a small number of donors, the genetic and exposure-history diversity represented was limited. Estimated clonotype richness was generally larger for naive than for memory subsets. When four donors were compared, the shared fraction of clonotypes was around 5% for naive CD4, 3.5% to 4% for naive CD8, 2% to 2.5% for memory CD4, and 0.4% for memory CD8. Pairwise subsampling indicated that sequencing depth was expected to affect the degree of clonotype sharing among donors. Higher generation probabilities were observed for clonotypes shared by all four sorted-subset donors than for non-shared clonotypes.

Using the deep immunoSEQ assay, TCR CDR3 regions were amplified from genomic DNA by multiplex PCR. For each cell subset, the extracted genomic DNA was distributed evenly across all wells of several immunoSEQ 96-well plates, and each plate served as one replicate. For sorted subsets, about 210 ng of genomic DNA, equivalent to about 30,000 T cell genomes, went into each replicate PCR. Purified libraries were measured with a Qubit 3.0 fluorometer, size-checked on a Bioanalyzer 2100, and measured again with the KAPA Library Quantification kit. Every immunoSEQ 96-well plate was sequenced on a dedicated single-read 150-cycle Illumina NextSeq 550 flow cell. Processing in the source paper ran as follows. Because only junctional sequences without quality scores were contained in the immunoSEQ output, filtering matching that applied to full-length reads could not be performed. Sequences were annotated with PyIR, a Python wrapper for IgBLAST v1.9, using IMGT germline references to assign V/J genes and CDR3. Any read was removed if the V/J assignment was weak (E-value above 1e-6), the CDR3 was missing, or the read contained stop codons, out-of-frame junctions, or ambiguous translated residues. V3J clonotypes were defined by identical inferred V gene, J gene, and CDR3 amino acid sequence. Percentage overlap between repertoires was computed as shared unique clonotypes divided by the size of the smaller repertoire. Three approaches were used to assess repertoire richness: RTK rarefaction, the Chao1 estimator, and Recon v2.1 estimates of unobserved clonotypes. OLGA was used to compute generation probabilities for all TCRbeta clonotypes that the gDNA method yielded from four donors. What TCRdb holds here is the immuneACCESS table cut down to in-frame rearrangements. Part of the clones is not present; checked against another copy, under half of the missing clones reflect an unresolved V gene, and the others are unexplained. The DNA was the basis for D and trimming; V, J and clone size are from that table. The sample table lists about 820,000 clones, around 92% of them with a count of one. 20% to 30% of the sample belongs to the ten largest clones.

The CDR3 has 16 amino acids, counting the end cysteine and phenylalanine. Solely the CDR3 DNA is kept, with 48 bases framed from the first base. The germline V gene (reference sequence) gives CDR1 as MNHEY and CDR2 as SMNVEV. Compared with germline, V lacks 5 bases and J lacks 4 bases; bases without a gene match: 13. Sequencing was performed on naive CD8+ T cells sorted from blood. The cell subset or site label of this sample denotes: CD45RA+CCR7+. This receptor chain uses TRBV27 and TRBJ2-7, and 8 junction bases match TRBD1. The sequence was obtained from a young man in good health. The base sequence is TGTGCCAGCAGTCCCTCAGGCGGGGACAGGCCTTACGAGCAGTACTTC. Protein translation: CASSPSGGDRPYEQYF.